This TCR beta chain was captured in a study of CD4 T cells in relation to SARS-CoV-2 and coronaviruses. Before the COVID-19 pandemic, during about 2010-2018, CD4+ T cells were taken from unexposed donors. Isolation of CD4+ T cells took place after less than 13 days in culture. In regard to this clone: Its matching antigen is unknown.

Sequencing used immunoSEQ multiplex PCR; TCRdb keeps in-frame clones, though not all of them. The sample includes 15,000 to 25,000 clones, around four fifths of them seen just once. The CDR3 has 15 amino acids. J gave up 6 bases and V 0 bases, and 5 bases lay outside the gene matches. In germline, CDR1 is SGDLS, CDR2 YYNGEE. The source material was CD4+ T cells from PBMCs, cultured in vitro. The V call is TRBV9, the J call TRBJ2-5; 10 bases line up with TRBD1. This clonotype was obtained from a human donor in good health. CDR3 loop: CASSVGQGASKTQYF. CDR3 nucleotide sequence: TGTGCCAGCAGCGTAGGACAGGGGGCCTCGAAGACCCAGTACTTC.